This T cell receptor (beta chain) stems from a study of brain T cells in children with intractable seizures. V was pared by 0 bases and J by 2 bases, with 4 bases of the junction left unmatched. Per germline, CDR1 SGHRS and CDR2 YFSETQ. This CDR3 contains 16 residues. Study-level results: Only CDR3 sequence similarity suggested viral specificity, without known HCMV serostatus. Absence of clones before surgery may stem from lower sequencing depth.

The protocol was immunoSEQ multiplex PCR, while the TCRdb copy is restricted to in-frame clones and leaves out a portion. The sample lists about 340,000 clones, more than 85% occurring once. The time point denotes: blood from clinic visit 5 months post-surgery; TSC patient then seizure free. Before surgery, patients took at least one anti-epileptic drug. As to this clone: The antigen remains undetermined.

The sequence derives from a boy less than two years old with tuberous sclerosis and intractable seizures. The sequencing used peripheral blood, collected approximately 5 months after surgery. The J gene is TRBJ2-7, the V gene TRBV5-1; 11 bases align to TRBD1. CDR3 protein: CASSLALGQGAYEQYF. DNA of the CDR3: TGCGCCAGCAGCTTGGCCCTGGGACAGGGGGCCTACGAGCAGTACTTC.